These 24 T cell receptor beta chains were all obtained from the same sample, sequenced in a study of T-cell memory formation after mild COVID-19 (dated by TCRdb to about 2021). To prepare the library, 5' RACE was applied. Instrument on record: Illumina NovaSeq 6000. TCRdb redid the processing of the public reads, applying fastp at Q25 and MiXCR, and retained in-frame beta chains. CDR3 protein sequences are deduplicated, and each keeps its most common genes and DNA. The sample table contains about 150,000 distinct CDR3 sequences; only one count was recorded for about 6% of them. The ten most abundant clones make up roughly 1.9% of the sample. The material sequenced was PBMCs or a T cell subset sorted from them (not recorded which). The receptors were gathered from an adult woman who had mild COVID-19 (a few samples of this study predate the infection). The sample titles of this study are shuffled in the database, so cell type and time point are left out; the donor was told from shared clones.

This clonotype was picked up many times. V gene TRBV27 combines with J gene TRBJ1-1; D gene unclear. V was shortened by 3 bases and J by 3 bases, with 8 bases between the two germline ends. Germline CDR1 is MNHEY and CDR2 is SMNVEV (reference sequence). This CDR3 has 13 residues. The CDR3, as DNA: TGTGCCAGCAGTTTTTATTCCGACACTGAAGCTTTCTTT. It yields the protein CASSFYSDTEAFF.

This clonotype was seen a handful of times. The gene calls are TRBV12-3 or TRBV12-4 and TRBJ2-7, with 16 bases that match TRBD2. CDR3 length: 18 residues. Trimming removed 5 bases from V and 8 bases from J; junction bases left unmatched: 15. This chain's CDR3 is CASSPGLAGGAQATQQYF. CDR3 coding DNA: TGTGCCAGCAGTCCGGGACTAGCGGGAGGGGCCCAAGCGACCCAGCAGTACTTC.

A few counts support this clonotype. The chain joins TRBV12-3 or TRBV12-4 to TRBJ1-2; D gene ambiguous. The CDR3 is 16 amino acids. Trimming pared 3 bases from V and 2 bases from J, leaving 16 bases between. CDR3 sequence reads: CASSLRAGSSNYGYTF. The CDR3 region has the DNA TGTGCCAGCAGTTTGAGGGCGGGGAGCTCCAACTATGGCTACACCTTC.

CDR3 sequence (DNA): TGTGCCAGCAGATCCGATGGACAGGGGACAACTGAAGCTTTCTTT. Translating gives CASRSDGQGTTEAFF. The genes are TRBV2 and TRBJ1-1; 9 nucleotides line up with TRBD1. The CDR3 is 15 residues long. CDR1 is SNHLY, CDR2 FYNNEI, per germline. V shed 6 bases, J shed 5 bases, and the junction held 10 bases outside the gene matches.

A few counts support this clonotype. This chain connects TRBV7-9 to TRBJ1-4, with unresolved D. Germline V CDR1 and CDR2: SEHNR, FQNEAQ (reference sequence). CDR3 length equals 15 residues. The V gene lost 1 base and the J gene lost 0 bases, with 6 bases spanning the gap. The CDR3 spells CASSLGETTNEKLFF. In DNA form, the CDR3 reads TGTGCCAGCAGCTTAGGGGAGACAACTAATGAAAAACTGTTTTTT.

This clonotype was observed a few times. The genes are TRBV24-1 and TRBJ2-3; D may be TRBD1 (6 bases). V lost 1 base to trimming and J lost 4 bases, with 11 bases between them. CDR1 and CDR2 (germline): KGHDR, SFDVKD. The CDR3 is made up of 15 amino acids. The CDR3: CATSDFGQGSDTQYF. CDR3 coding DNA: TGTGCCACCAGTGATTTCGGTCAGGGGTCAGATACGCAGTATTTT.

There are many counts of this clonotype. The chain uses TRBV12-3 or TRBV12-4 and TRBJ2-3; D unresolved. The CDR3 is 14 residues long. V was shortened by 2 bases and J by 4 bases, with 10 bases between the two germline ends. The chain's CDR3 is CASSLMLGPDTQYF. Here the CDR3 DNA reads TGTGCCAGCAGTTTAATGTTAGGTCCAGATACGCAGTATTTT.

This clonotype has at least ten counts. The genes are TRBV11-3 and TRBJ2-7; D might be TRBD2 (5 bases). The V and J ends lost 3 bases and 0 bases respectively, with 6 bases between them. CDR1 and CDR2 (germline): SGHNT, YENEEA. The CDR3 extends over 13 amino acids. CDR3 region: CASSFTSSYEQYF. CDR3 in DNA: TGTGCCAGCAGCTTTACTAGCTCCTACGAGCAGTACTTC.

This sequence joins TRBV12-3 or TRBV12-4 and TRBJ2-6; D not certain. CDR3 length: 15 amino acids. Trimming removed 3 bases from V and 0 bases from J, with 6 bases in between. The CDR3, as DNA: TGTGCCAGCAGTTTCACTGGCTCTGGGGCCAACGTCCTGACTTTC. Translation gives CASSFTGSGANVLTF.

This clonotype was observed many times. The chain links TRBV5-1 to TRBJ1-6, with a tentative D call TRBD1 (5 bases). V gave up 2 bases and J gave up 10 bases, with 22 bases separating them. This CDR3 comprises 17 residues. Per germline, CDR1 SGHRS and CDR2 YFSETQ. CDR3 in DNA: TGCGCCAGCAGCTTAGGGACTGATAGTTTCATCGGGTCACCCCTCCACTTT. As protein: CASSLGTDSFIGSPLHF.

In this sample, this clonotype turned up a few times. CDR3 in DNA: TGTGCCAGCTCACCACCGACGGGGAGACCTCAAGAGACCCAGTACTTC. Protein: CASSPPTGRPQETQYF. V is TRBV18 and J is TRBJ2-5, with D possibly matching TRBD2 (5 bases). V lost 0 bases, J lost 2 bases, and 13 bases lay in between. Germline V gene lookup returns CDR1 KGHSH and CDR2 LQKENI. The CDR3 runs 16 residues.

A word on this clonotype: This may come from a read error, since a much larger clone is one base off. The rearrangement joins TRBV5-1 to TRBJ1-2, with 8 nucleotides matching TRBD1. The length of the CDR3 is 13 residues. Germline V gene lookup returns CDR1 SGHRS and CDR2 YFSETQ. In nucleotides, the CDR3 is TGCGCCAGCAGGGGACAGGCTAAATATGGCTACACCTTC. It translates to CASRGQAKYGYTF.

This clonotype was observed many times. The chain is built from TRBV7-6 and TRBJ2-5; no firm D call. Germline CDR1 is SGHVS and CDR2 is FNYEAQ. There are 13 residues in the CDR3. Trimming removed 1 base at V and 4 bases at J, with 7 bases between. The DNA for the CDR3 is TGTGCCAGCAGCTTAGTTTATCTAGAGACCCAGTACTTC. Translated, it gives CASSLVYLETQYF.

V gene TRBV10-3 combines with J gene TRBJ2-7; TRBD1 matches at 7 bases. V was clipped by 2 bases and J by 6 bases; unmatched bases: 13. Germline loops: CDR1 ENHRY, CDR2 SYGVKD. This CDR3 contains 16 residues. In DNA, the CDR3 is TGTGCCATCAGTGAGCGCGAACAGGGGTCATTGCTCGAGCAGTACTTC. Its translation: CAISEREQGSLLEQYF.

This chain links TRBV30 with TRBJ2-1, with D possibly TRBD2 on 5 matching bases. Germline V gene sequence: CDR1 GTSNPN, CDR2 SVGIG (reference sequence). The germline V and J ends were trimmed by 0 bases and 15 bases, with 18 bases remaining between them. This CDR3 is 13 amino acids long. The CDR3 sequence is CAWSVISGGSLFF. CDR3 nucleotide sequence: TGTGCCTGGAGTGTAATTTCTGGCGGGTCTCTGTTCTTC.

This clonotype has ten or more counts. V gene TRBV7-2 combines with J gene TRBJ1-6; D is uncertain. This CDR3 spans 15 amino acids. Trimming pared 0 bases from V and 7 bases from J, leaving 10 bases between. Germline V gene data show CDR1 as SGHTA and CDR2 as FQGNSA. The CDR3 spells CASSLAGVRNSPLHF. The CDR3 DNA reads TGTGCCAGCAGCTTAGCCGGGGTCCGGAATTCACCCCTCCACTTT.

The V and J genes are TRBV5-6 and TRBJ1-5; 7 bases line up with TRBD1. The V segment lost 4 bases and the J segment 4 bases; nucleotides outside the gene matches: 5. The germline gives CDR1 SGHDT, CDR2 YYEEEE. This CDR3 has 14 amino acids. The CDR3 sequence is CASSAQGRNQPQHF. In DNA form, the CDR3 reads TGTGCCAGCAGCGCACAGGGGAGAAATCAGCCCCAGCATTTT.

This clonotype has at least ten counts. The chain links TRBV5-1 to TRBJ2-1; the D gene is possibly TRBD1 (5 bases). This CDR3 is 14 amino acids long. Trimming shortened V by 0 bases and J by 6 bases, and 10 bases separated the two germline ends. Germline-derived CDR1 and CDR2 are SGHRS and YFSETQ. CDR3 residues: CASSLEQGSNEQFF. Written as DNA, the CDR3 is TGCGCCAGCAGCTTGGAGCAGGGTTCCAATGAGCAGTTCTTC.

V gene TRBV12-3 or TRBV12-4 combines with J gene TRBJ2-7; the D call may be TRBD1 or TRBD2 (5 bases each). V was clipped by 6 bases and J by 5 bases, with 14 bases between them. The CDR3 is 13 amino acids. CDR3 coding DNA: TGTGCCAGCAGCCGGGCGAGGGGAAACGAGCAGTACTTC. Protein product: CASSRARGNEQYF.

This clonotype was observed many times. The rearrangement links TRBV5-1 to TRBJ2-2, with TRBD2 matching over 9 bases. Trimming at V came to 1 base and at J to 2 bases, leaving 3 bases not matched to a gene. The CDR3 totals 16 residues. CDR1 is SGHRS and CDR2 is YFSETQ in the germline V gene. CDR3 DNA: TGCGCCAGCAGCTTGTCGCTAGCGGGAAACACCGGGGAGCTGTTTTTT. Translated: CASSLSLAGNTGELFF.

CDR3 coding DNA: TGTGCCAGCAGCTTACTGGACACCGTGTCCGGAAACACCATATATTTT. It translates to CASSLLDTVSGNTIYF. The chain carries TRBV5-5 and TRBJ1-3, with D maybe TRBD1 (5 bases). There are 16 residues in the CDR3. Germline values: CDR1 SGHKS, CDR2 YYEKEE (reference sequence). Trimming left V 2 bases short and J 4 bases short, with 16 bases between.

This clonotype was seen ten or more times. The chain recombines TRBV12-5 with TRBJ2-1, with D hard to call. Germline loops: CDR1 LGHNT, CDR2 FRNRAP. V dropped 3 bases and J dropped 8 bases, with 5 bases sitting between them. CDR3 size: 11 residues. The CDR3 spells CASGFGDEQFF. In DNA form, the CDR3 reads TGTGCTAGTGGTTTTGGCGATGAGCAGTTCTTC.

This clonotype has ten or more counts. This rearrangement joins TRBV5-5 to TRBJ2-2; the match to TRBD2 covers 8 bases. Germline trimming cut 4 bases from V and 3 bases from J; bases unmatched to any gene: 5. The CDR3 covers 15 residues. Germline lookup yields CDR1 SGHKS and CDR2 YYEKEE (reference sequence). DNA of the CDR3: TGTGCCAGCAGCCTGGGACTAGGGGACACCGGGGAGCTGTTTTTT. Residues: CASSLGLGDTGELFF.

The V gene is TRBV18, the J gene TRBJ2-7; 12 bases fit TRBD1. The CDR3 runs to 16 residues. V shed 3 bases, J shed 4 bases, and the junction held 7 bases outside the gene matches. Germline V CDR1 and CDR2: KGHSH, LQKENI. CDR3 nucleotides: TGTGCCAGCTCACCTGGGACAGGGGGCAGGGGTTACGAGCAGTACTTC. It specifies CASSPGTGGRGYEQYF.